The source of this T cell receptor (beta chain) is a study of blood T cell repertoires in COVID-19. For the study at large: The samples span acute and convalescent COVID-19 from the United States, Italy and Spain. T cells, B-cell-depleted T cells, or PBMCs provided the cDNA or gDNA that served as material.

Profiling relied on immunoSEQ multiplex PCR, and the TCRdb table lists in-frame clones only, not all of them. The sample lists about 270,000 clones, approximately 88% occurring once. V trimming: 3 bases; J trimming: 8 bases; junction bases outside the gene matches: 3. Germline values: CDR1 MDHEN, CDR2 SYDVKM. This CDR3 contains 13 residues. Enrollment of patients from Seattle took place during active infection, with longitudinal follow-up. This receptor was identified in a human donor with COVID-19, enrolled during active disease. The donor label of this sample is uncertain. The specimen was peripheral blood. The chain couples TRBV28 to TRBJ1-4; 7 positions agree with TRBD1. CDR3 coding DNA: TGTGCCAGCAGTTTTGAGACAGGGGAAAAACTGTTTTTT. This sequence encodes CASSFETGEKLFF.